This is a list of T cell receptor beta chains from one sample in a study of T cell responses to AZD1222 COVID-19 vaccine. Repertoires were generated with immunoSEQ multiplex PCR, while TCRdb's copy carries only in-frame clones and drops some. The table records 150,000 to 200,000 clones, around 92% of them present only once. Source: peripheral blood, taken 28 days after the second AZD1222 dose. The receptors originated from an adult who received the AZD1222 COVID-19 vaccine. Both conserved end residues are part of each CDR3. The D gene is left open where the match is weak. Clone sizes are given selectively: once, few, many, or a class where the clone is expanded.

TRBJ1-1,TRBV3-1/TRBV3-2,-,TRBD1,13,TGTGCCAGCAGCCCCCCAGGGGGCTTTGAAGCTTTCTTT,CASSPPGGFEAFF
TRBJ2-7,TRBV27,-,-,13,TGTGCCAGCAGTTTAGGAACAGGGTACGAGCAGTACTTC,CASSLGTGYEQYF
TRBJ1-1,TRBV11-3,-,-,12,TGTGCCAGCAGCTCCGGCGGCACTGAAGCTTTCTTT,CASSSGGTEAFF
TRBJ2-7,TRBV29-1,-,-,14,TGCAGCGTTGAGGTGAAGGGACGGTCATACGAGCAGTACTTC,CSVEVKGRSYEQYF
TRBJ1-6,TRBV21-1,-,-,19,TGTGCCAGCAGCAAAGAGATGGAGGGGGAAATCTTGACCAATTCACCCCTCCACTTT,CASSKEMEGEILTNSPLHF
TRBJ1-5,TRBV18,-,-,15,TGTGCCAGCTCACCAGCAGGGTCTAGCAATCAGCCCCAGCATTTT,CASSPAGSSNQPQHF
TRBJ1-1,TRBV27,once,-,14,TGTGCCAGCAGTTTACGGGGGTTTAACACTGAAGCTTTCTTT,CASSLRGFNTEAFF
TRBJ1-1,TRBV29-1,once,TRBD1,15,TGCAGCGTTAGTGGCAGGGAGGGGGCGAACACTGAAGCTTTCTTT,CSVSGREGANTEAFF
TRBJ2-7,TRBV27,once,TRBD1,15,TGTGCCAGCAGTCCCGCGGGACAGGGATTCCACGAGCAGTACTTC,CASSPAGQGFHEQYF
TRBJ2-5,TRBV7-9,-,TRBD1,15,TGTGCCAGCAGCTTATACACAGGGGGTCAAGAGACCCAGTACTTC,CASSLYTGGQETQYF
TRBJ1-6,TRBV6-6,-,TRBD1,15,TGTGCCAGCAGTTACGGGACAGGGCCGAGTTCACCCCTCCACTTT,CASSYGTGPSSPLHF
TRBJ2-7,TRBV12-5,-,-,14,TGTGCTAGTGGCCTGGCTCCGGCGGCTTACGAGCAGTACTTC,CASGLAPAAYEQYF
TRBJ1-1,TRBV4-1,-,-,17,TGCGCCAGCAGACGTCAACCAGGGCGCACGGGGGACACTGAAGCTTTCTTT,CASRRQPGRTGDTEAFF
TRBJ2-7,TRBV5-1,-,-,11,TGCGCCAGCACGGAGGGGTACGAGCAGTACTTC,CASTEGYEQYF
TRBJ1-1,TRBV3-1/TRBV3-2,once,-,14,TGTGCCAGCAGCCAAGTAGGAGGAGGCACTGAAGCTTTCTTT,CASSQVGGGTEAFF
TRBJ1-2,TRBV30,-,-,18,TGTGCCTGGACCCCCGGGGGGGCTGATGCACGAATTATCTATGGCTACACCTTC,CAWTPGGADARIIYGYTF
TRBJ1-5,TRBV19,once,-,14,TGTGCCAGTAGTCAACTACCGGGGTCCCAGCCCCAGCATTTT,CASSQLPGSQPQHF
TRBJ1-1,TRBV7-8,-,-,12,TGTGCCAGCAGCTTAACTCCACAGGGAACTTTCTTT,CASSLTPQGTFF
TRBJ1-4,TRBV5-1,-,-,15,TGCGCCAGCAGCCAGTTAGGGGGTTCTAATGAAAAACTGTTTTTT,CASSQLGGSNEKLFF
TRBJ1-1,TRBV18,-,-,14,TGTGCCAGCTCAATCACAGGGAGGGACACTGAAGCTTTCTTT,CASSITGRDTEAFF
TRBJ1-3,TRBV4-3,-,-,17,TGCGCCAGCAGCCAAGATCTAAGGCACAGCTCTGGAAACACCATATATTTT,CASSQDLRHSSGNTIYF
TRBJ2-5,TRBV9,-,-,17,TGTGCCAGCAGCGTAGGTCCCTGGGTAGGTCTCCAAGAGACCCAGTACTTC,CASSVGPWVGLQETQYF
TRBJ2-2,TRBV21-1,-,-,14,TGTGCCAGCAGCAAAGCAAGAGGGTCCGGGGAGCTGTTTTTT,CASSKARGSGELFF
TRBJ2-1,TRBV30,-,-,12,TGTGCCTGGAGTGGCCCGAGAGGTGAGCAGTTCTTC,CAWSGPRGEQFF
TRBJ1-1,TRBV7-9,-,-,15,TGTGCCAGCTCTTCCTTAAAATGGGCACCCACTGAAGCTTTCTTT,CASSSLKWAPTEAFF
TRBJ1-6,TRBV3-1/TRBV3-2,once,-,15,TGTGCCAGCAGCCAAGGGCAGGGCAATAATTCACCCCTCCACTTT,CASSQGQGNNSPLHF
TRBJ2-1,TRBV10-3,-,-,12,TGTGCCATCAGTGCCGGGACATTTGAGCAGTTCTTC,CAISAGTFEQFF
TRBJ2-7,TRBV20-1,once,-,11,TGCAGTGCTAGGACCCCTGGGGAGCAGTACTTC,CSARTPGEQYF
TRBJ1-1,TRBV6-6,-,-,16,TGTGCCAGCAGTTACTCCGGGCAGACCTGGTGGACTGAAGCTTTCTTT,CASSYSGQTWWTEAFF